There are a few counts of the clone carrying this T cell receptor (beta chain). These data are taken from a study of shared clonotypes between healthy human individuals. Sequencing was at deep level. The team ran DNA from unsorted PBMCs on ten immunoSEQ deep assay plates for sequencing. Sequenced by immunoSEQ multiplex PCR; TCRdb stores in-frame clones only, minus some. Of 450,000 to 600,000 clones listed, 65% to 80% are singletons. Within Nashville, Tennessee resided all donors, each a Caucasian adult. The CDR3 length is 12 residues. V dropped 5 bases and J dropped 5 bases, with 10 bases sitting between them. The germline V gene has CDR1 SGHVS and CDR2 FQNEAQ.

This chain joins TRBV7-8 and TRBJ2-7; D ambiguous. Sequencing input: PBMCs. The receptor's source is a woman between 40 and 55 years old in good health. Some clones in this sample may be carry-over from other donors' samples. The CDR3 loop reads CASSPRLNEQYF. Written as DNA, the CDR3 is TGTGCCAGCAGCCCCCGACTGAACGAGCAGTACTTC.